Below, 25 T cell receptor beta chains from the same sample are listed, as sequenced in a study of blood T cells in healthy people across ages. Together with a sample-barcoded 5' primer, a J-beta primer mix was included in a second PCR lasting about 6 to 11 cycles. TCRdb analysed the 5' RACE reads with MiXCR anew, one entry per CDR3 protein. Seen here are hundreds of thousands of distinct CDR3 sequences, about 25% observed once, and the top ten hold under 9.5%. A further study also used this sample, focusing on T cells of mothers and their children.

Sample: blood. Receptors originate from a boy aged 5-17 years in good health.

Worth noting for this clonotype: One junction end disagrees with the germline gene, perhaps due to a read error. The V call is TRBV20-1, the J call TRBJ2-2; tentative D call: TRBD2 (5 bases). The CDR3 runs to 16 residues. Germline-derived CDR1 and CDR2 are DFQATT and SNEGSKA (reference sequence). Written as DNA, the CDR3 is TGCAGTGCTAGTAATTTGAGGCCACCGTTAGCCGGGGAGCTGTCTTTT. This encodes CSASNLRPPLAGELSF.

The J gene is TRBJ1-1, the V gene TRBV28, with D hard to call. Between the trimmed V and J ends, which lost 3 bases and 7 bases, there was a span of 15 bases. The CDR3 is made up of 14 amino acids. The germline gives CDR1 MDHEN, CDR2 SYDVKM. This chain's CDR3 is CASSFPRPTIEAFF. CDR3 in DNA: TGTGCCAGCAGTTTTCCTCGCCCGACCATTGAAGCTTTCTTT.

The CDR3 DNA reads TGTGCCAGCAGCTTAGGCGGCGGAGAGGAAAACATTCAGTACTTC. This sequence encodes CASSLGGGEENIQYF. The chain is built from TRBV11-2 and TRBJ2-4, with no clear D. Between the trimmed V and J ends, which lost 1 base and 5 bases, there was a span of 12 bases. CDR1 is SGHAT and CDR2 is FQNNGV in the germline V gene. CDR3 length: 15 amino acids.

The sample holds a few counts of this clonotype. The V call is TRBV29-1, the J call TRBJ2-1, with D hard to call. This CDR3 is built from 12 residues. Between the trimmed V and J ends, which lost 6 bases and 4 bases, there was a span of 10 bases. CDR1 and CDR2 from the germline V gene are SQVTM and ANQGSEA. CDR3 DNA: TGCAGCGTACCGACCGAGTACAATGAGCAGTTCTTC. It specifies CSVPTEYNEQFF.

This clonotype was observed many times. The gene calls are TRBV9 and TRBJ1-1, with D maybe TRBD1 (5 bases). Germline-derived CDR1 and CDR2 are SGDLS and YYNGEE. The CDR3 runs to 15 residues. V was cut by 4 bases and J by 1 base, with 14 bases left in between. The CDR3 bases are TGTGCCAGCAGCCCCGTTGGGGGGAGGAACACTGAAGCTTTCTTT. This sequence encodes CASSPVGGRNTEAFF.

This clonotype turned up a few times. The V call is TRBV7-2, the J call TRBJ2-3; 8 positions match TRBD2. V was clipped by 5 bases and J by 8 bases; unmatched bases: 15. Looked up from germline, CDR1 is SGHTA and CDR2 is FQGNSA. The length of the CDR3 is 16 residues. CDR3 loop: CASSPHPGLGAGTQYF. In nucleotides, the CDR3 is TGTGCCAGCAGCCCCCACCCGGGACTAGGGGCGGGTACGCAGTATTTT.

The genes are TRBV2 and TRBJ2-1; 12 bases fit TRBD2. The CDR3 length is 14 residues. The V segment lost 4 bases and the J segment 9 bases; nucleotides outside the gene matches: 4. Germline CDR1 reads SNHLY; CDR2 reads FYNNEI. CDR3 protein: CASSGLAGGIEQFF. Here the CDR3 DNA reads TGTGCCAGCAGTGGGCTAGCGGGAGGGATTGAGCAGTTCTTC.

V gene TRBV7-6 combines with J gene TRBJ2-2, with 9 nucleotides matching TRBD2. Trimming cost V 4 bases and J 7 bases; bases outside gene matches: 7. CDR3 length equals 15 residues. Per germline, CDR1 SGHVS and CDR2 FNYEAQ. The CDR3 DNA sequence: TGTGCCAGCAGCTCCCTGCGGGGGGGCAGCGGGGAGCTGTTTTTT. This codes for CASSSLRGGSGELFF.

The V and J genes are TRBV2 and TRBJ2-5; TRBD2 aligns across 10 bases. V shed 3 bases and J 4 bases; nucleotides not matched to a gene: 8. CDR3 length equals 16 residues. Germline assignment: CDR1 SNHLY and CDR2 FYNNEI. The DNA of the CDR3 is TGTGCCAGCAGTGATTATGCGAGCGGGGGGGGAGAGACCCAGTACTTC. It is translated as CASSDYASGGGETQYF.

This clonotype was counted between two and nine times. This chain connects TRBV4-3 to TRBJ2-1; D remains ambiguous. The CDR3 has 18 amino acids. V gave up 0 bases and J gave up 2 bases, with 17 bases separating them. Germline CDR1 reads LGHNA; CDR2 reads YSLEER. This chain's CDR3 is CASSQEVVYSYPYNEQFF. The CDR3 nucleotides are TGCGCCAGCAGCCAAGAGGTGGTTTATAGCTATCCCTACAATGAGCAGTTCTTC.

The chain carries TRBV5-1 and TRBJ2-5; D possibly corresponds to TRBD1 (6 bases). The length of the CDR3 is 13 residues. Trimming took off 3 bases at V and 5 bases at J, with 11 bases between the two ends. Germline CDR1 reads SGHRS; CDR2 reads YFSETQ. The CDR3: CASSSTGWETQYF. Here the CDR3 DNA reads TGCGCCAGCAGCTCTACAGGGTGGGAGACCCAGTACTTC. The whole variable domain, remainder taken from reference TRBV5-1 and TRBJ2-5, is KAGVTQTPRYLIKTRGQQVTLSCSPISGHRSVSWYQQTPGQGLQFLFEYFSETQRNKGNFPGRFSGRQFSNSRSEMNVSTLELGDSALYLCASSSTGWETQYFGPGTRLLVL.

This clonotype was seen a few times. V and J are TRBV4-1 and TRBJ1-5, with D maybe TRBD1 (5 bases). Germline V lookup: CDR1 MGHRA, CDR2 YSYEKL. Between the trimmed V and J ends, which lost 0 bases and 7 bases, there was a span of 22 bases. CDR3 size: 18 residues. This CDR3 is CASSQEVLAGQGGQPQHF. CDR3 nucleotide sequence: TGCGCCAGCAGCCAAGAAGTATTAGCAGGGCAGGGTGGACAGCCCCAGCATTTT.

Regarding this clonotype: A junction boundary mismatches the germline segment, possibly from a read error. The genes are TRBV29-1 and TRBJ1-5; 8 nucleotides agree with TRBD1. The CDR3 is made up of 14 amino acids. Germline-derived CDR1 and CDR2 are SQVTM and ANQGSEA. The CDR3 DNA is TGTAGCGCTTCTACAGGGGGTTTGGGTCAGCCCCAGCATTTT. Protein product: CSASTGGLGQPQHF.

This clonotype came up a few times. The chain couples TRBV12-5 to TRBJ2-1, with 12 bases matching TRBD1. The CDR3 has 15 amino acids. V gave up 5 bases and J gave up 9 bases; unmatched junction bases: 8. CDR1 is LGHNT, CDR2 FRNRAP, per germline. The DNA for the CDR3 is TGTGCTAGTGGTAACCGGGACAGGGGGCTTGGTGAGCAGTTCTTC. This gives the protein CASGNRDRGLGEQFF.

This clonotype came up a few times. The chain recombines TRBV4-1 with TRBJ1-1; no definite D call. The CDR3 runs to 14 residues. Germline CDR1 MGHRA, CDR2 YSYEKL. The germline V and J ends were trimmed by 0 bases and 2 bases, with 7 bases remaining between them. The CDR3 DNA reads TGCGCCAGCAGCCAAGATGTCAGAAACACTGAAGCTTTCTTT. This encodes CASSQDVRNTEAFF.

A few counts support this clonotype. The chain joins TRBV12-3 or TRBV12-4 to TRBJ2-7; 7 bases are shared with TRBD1. V was clipped by 6 bases and J by 0 bases; unmatched bases: 8. The CDR3 runs to 15 residues. CDR3 DNA: TGTGCCAGCAGATACAGGGGCGTTGACTCCTACGAGCAGTACTTC. The encoded protein is CASRYRGVDSYEQYF.

This clonotype was counted a few times. The chain links TRBV20-1 to TRBJ2-3; 7 bases fit TRBD2. The germline CDR1 and CDR2 sequences are DFQATT and SNEGSKA (reference sequence). J lost 6 bases, V lost 4 bases, and 7 bases had no gene match. The CDR3 spans 13 residues. CDR3 residues: CSATGGGRDTQYF. The CDR3 DNA sequence: TGCAGTGCTACGGGGGGAGGGCGGGATACGCAGTATTTT.

This chain uses TRBV7-9 with TRBJ2-2; D ambiguous. CDR3 length equals 13 residues. Trimming cost V 5 bases and J 3 bases, with 7 bases left between them. Germline loops: CDR1 SEHNR, CDR2 FQNEAQ (reference sequence). The CDR3 spells CASSADYTGELFF. The CDR3 DNA follows: TGTGCCAGCAGCGCGGATTACACCGGGGAGCTGTTTTTT.

This sequence joins TRBV6-2 or TRBV6-3 and TRBJ1-4; tentative D call: TRBD1 (6 bases). This CDR3 is built from 14 residues. The V and J ends lost 8 bases and 7 bases respectively, with 17 bases between them. From germline, CDR1 is MNHEY and CDR2 SVGEGT. The CDR3 DNA is TGTGCCAGCCGACAATTGGACAGTGGTGAAAAACTGTTTTTT. Residues: CASRQLDSGEKLFF.

The V call is TRBV29-1, the J call TRBJ2-3; 7 positions agree with TRBD1. V shed 7 bases, J shed 4 bases, and the junction held 8 bases outside the gene matches. Germline V lookup: CDR1 SQVTM, CDR2 ANQGSEA. The CDR3 length is 13 residues. The DNA of the CDR3 is TGCAGCGCGAAAAACAGGGGAGCAGATACGCAGTATTTT. Translated, it gives CSAKNRGADTQYF.

V and J are TRBV6-5 and TRBJ2-4; 8 nucleotides line up with TRBD2. This CDR3 is built from 18 residues. The ends lost 0 bases at V and 5 bases at J; junction bases unmatched: 12. Germline V gene lookup returns CDR1 MNHEY and CDR2 SVGAGI. CDR3 in amino acids: CASSYSSPGGAEENIQYF. In nucleotides, the CDR3 is TGTGCCAGCAGTTACTCGAGTCCCGGGGGGGCTGAGGAAAACATTCAGTACTTC.

The chain couples TRBV7-9 to TRBJ2-7; D gene ambiguous. V was shortened by 1 base and J by 2 bases, with 12 bases between the two germline ends. The CDR3 is made up of 15 amino acids. Germline V gene sequence: CDR1 SEHNR, CDR2 FQNEAQ (reference sequence). DNA of the CDR3: TGTGCCAGCAGCTTAGAAGGCGGCAGCACCTACGAGCAGTACTTC. Amino acids: CASSLEGGSTYEQYF.

A word on this clonotype: An end of the junction does not agree with germline; a read error may underlie this. The chain uses TRBV7-6 and TRBJ1-4; TRBD1 might be the D (5 bases). The CDR3 has 14 amino acids. Germline values: CDR1 SGHVS, CDR2 FNYEAQ. The CDR3 bases are TGTGCCAGCAGCTTGGACACCCGGAAGGAAAAACCGTTTTTT. Translation gives CASSLDTRKEKPFF.

The chain joins TRBV6-1 to TRBJ2-2; D gene uncertain. V lost 7 bases and J 6 bases, leaving 9 bases between the germline ends. CDR1 and CDR2 (germline): MNHNS, SASEGT. This CDR3 spans 12 amino acids. The CDR3 nucleotides read TGTGCCAGCATAGCCCTGGCCGGGGAGCTGTTTTTT. Protein product: CASIALAGELFF.

J is TRBJ2-1 and V is TRBV10-3; 11 bases align to TRBD2. This CDR3 is 15 amino acids long. The trim removed 1 base at V and 7 bases at J, leaving 3 bases unmatched. Germline V lookup: CDR1 ENHRY, CDR2 SYGVKD. The CDR3 region is CAISELLAGENEQFF. CDR3 nucleotides: TGTGCCATCAGTGAGTTACTAGCGGGAGAGAATGAGCAGTTCTTC.